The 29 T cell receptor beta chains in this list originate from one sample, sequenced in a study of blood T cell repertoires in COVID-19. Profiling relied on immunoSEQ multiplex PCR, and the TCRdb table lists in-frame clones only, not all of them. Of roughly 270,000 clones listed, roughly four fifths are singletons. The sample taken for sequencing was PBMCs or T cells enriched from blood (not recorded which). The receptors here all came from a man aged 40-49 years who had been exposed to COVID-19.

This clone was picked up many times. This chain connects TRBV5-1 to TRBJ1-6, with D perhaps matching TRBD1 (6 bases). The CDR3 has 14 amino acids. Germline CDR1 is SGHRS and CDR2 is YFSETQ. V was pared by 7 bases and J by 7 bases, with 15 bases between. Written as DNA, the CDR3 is TGCGCCAGCTCCGCCCGGACAGACAATTCACCCCTCCACTTT. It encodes CASSARTDNSPLHF.

The CDR3 DNA sequence: TGTGCCTGTCCCACAGGGTCGGGGTATGGCTACACCTTC. Its translation is CACPTGSGYGYTF. The chain carries TRBV30 and TRBJ1-2; tentative D call: TRBD1 (6 bases). V shed 6 bases and J shed 5 bases, with 16 bases lying between them. The CDR3 totals 13 residues. Germline lookup yields CDR1 GTSNPN and CDR2 SVGIG (reference sequence).

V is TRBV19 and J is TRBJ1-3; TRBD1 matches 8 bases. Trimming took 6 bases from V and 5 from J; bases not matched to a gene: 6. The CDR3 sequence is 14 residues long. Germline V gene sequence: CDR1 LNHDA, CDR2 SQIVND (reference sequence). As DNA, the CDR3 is TGTGCCAGTAGCAGGGGGCAAGAAAGAAACACCATATATTTT. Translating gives CASSRGQERNTIYF.

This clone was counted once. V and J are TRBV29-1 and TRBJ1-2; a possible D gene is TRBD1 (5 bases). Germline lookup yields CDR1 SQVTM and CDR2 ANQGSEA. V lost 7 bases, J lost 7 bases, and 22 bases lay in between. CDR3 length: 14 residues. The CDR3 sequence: CSAPPSGRDAGYTF. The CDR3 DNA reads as TGCAGCGCCCCCCCCAGTGGCAGGGATGCTGGCTACACCTTC.

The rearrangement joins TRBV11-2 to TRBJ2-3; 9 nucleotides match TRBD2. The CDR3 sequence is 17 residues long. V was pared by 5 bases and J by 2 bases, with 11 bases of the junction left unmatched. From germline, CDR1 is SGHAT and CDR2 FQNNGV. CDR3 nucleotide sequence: TGTGCCAGCAGCACAGGTGCAGCGGGAGGTGTCACAGATACGCAGTATTTT. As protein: CASSTGAAGGVTDTQYF.

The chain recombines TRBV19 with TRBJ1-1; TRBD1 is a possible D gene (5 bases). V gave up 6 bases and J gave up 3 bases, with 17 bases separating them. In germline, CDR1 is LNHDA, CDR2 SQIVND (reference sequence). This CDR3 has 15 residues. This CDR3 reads CASRPTGKVDTEAFF. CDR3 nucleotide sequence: TGTGCCAGTAGGCCTACAGGTAAGGTAGACACTGAAGCTTTCTTT.

The CDR3 is CASSYGQVEAFF. Here the CDR3 DNA reads TGTGCCAGCAGTTACGGACAGGTTGAAGCTTTCTTT. This sequence joins TRBV6-5 and TRBJ1-1, with 7 bases that match TRBD1. CDR3 length equals 12 residues. The germline V gene has CDR1 MNHEY and CDR2 SVGAGI. V lost 2 bases, J lost 7 bases, and 1 base stayed unmatched.

CDR3: CASSSATRRSGELFF. CDR3 bases: TGTGCCAGTAGTAGTGCGACTAGAAGGTCTGGGGAGCTGTTTTTT. The chain uses TRBV19 and TRBJ2-2, with a possible D match to TRBD2 (6 bases). The CDR3 spans 15 residues. Trimming took 4 bases from V and 8 from J, leaving 17 bases between them. Germline V gene lookup returns CDR1 LNHDA and CDR2 SQIVND (reference sequence).

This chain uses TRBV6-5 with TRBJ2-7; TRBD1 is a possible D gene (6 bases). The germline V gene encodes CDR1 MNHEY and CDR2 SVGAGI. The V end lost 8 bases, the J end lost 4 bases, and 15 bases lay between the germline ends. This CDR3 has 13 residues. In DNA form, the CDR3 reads TGTGCCAGCGGAGGCAGGGGCCTATACGAGCAGTACTTC. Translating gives CASGGRGLYEQYF.

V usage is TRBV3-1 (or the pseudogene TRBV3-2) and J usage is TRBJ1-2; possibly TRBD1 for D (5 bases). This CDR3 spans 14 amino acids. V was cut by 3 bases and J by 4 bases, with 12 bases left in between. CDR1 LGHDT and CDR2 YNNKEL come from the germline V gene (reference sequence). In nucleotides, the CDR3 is TGTGCCAGCAGCCACACAAGGGGAATCTATGGCTACACCTTC. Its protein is CASSHTRGIYGYTF.

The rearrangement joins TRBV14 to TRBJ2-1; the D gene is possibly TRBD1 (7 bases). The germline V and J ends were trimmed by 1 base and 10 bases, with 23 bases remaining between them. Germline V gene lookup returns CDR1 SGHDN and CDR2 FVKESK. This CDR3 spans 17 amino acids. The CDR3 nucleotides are TGTGCCAGCAGCCAAGCCTTCGGACTAAGGGGGCGTTGGGAGCAGTTCTTC. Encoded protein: CASSQAFGLRGRWEQFF.

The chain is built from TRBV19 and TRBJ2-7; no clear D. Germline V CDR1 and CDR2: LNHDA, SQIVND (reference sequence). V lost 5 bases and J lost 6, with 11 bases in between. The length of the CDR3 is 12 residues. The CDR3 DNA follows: TGTGCCAGTAGTTCCGCGATATTCGAGCAGTACTTC. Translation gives CASSSAIFEQYF.

Here the CDR3 DNA reads TGTGCCAGCAGCTTAATGCTAGGGGCCCACCGGGAGCTGTTTTTT. Translated: CASSLMLGAHRELFF. The rearrangement uses TRBV7-9 and TRBJ2-2; a weak D match, TRBD1 (5 bases). Per germline, CDR1 SEHNR and CDR2 FQNEAQ (reference sequence). The CDR3 is 15 residues long. Trimming shortened V by 2 bases and J by 9 bases, and 16 bases separated the two germline ends.

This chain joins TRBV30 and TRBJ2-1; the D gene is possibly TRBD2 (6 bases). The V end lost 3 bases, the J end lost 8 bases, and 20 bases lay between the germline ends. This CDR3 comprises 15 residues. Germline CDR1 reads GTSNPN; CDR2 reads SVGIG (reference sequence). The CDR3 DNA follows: TGTGCCTGGAGGGCCGGGACTCGCCCGGGAGATGAGCAGTTCTTC. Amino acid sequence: CAWRAGTRPGDEQFF.

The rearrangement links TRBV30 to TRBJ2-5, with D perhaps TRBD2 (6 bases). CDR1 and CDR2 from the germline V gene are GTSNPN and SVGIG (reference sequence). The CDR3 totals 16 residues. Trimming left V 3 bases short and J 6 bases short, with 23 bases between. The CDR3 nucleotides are TGTGCCTGGAGCACCTGGGGACGGGGGAGTCAACAGACCCAGTACTTC. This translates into CAWSTWGRGSQQTQYF.

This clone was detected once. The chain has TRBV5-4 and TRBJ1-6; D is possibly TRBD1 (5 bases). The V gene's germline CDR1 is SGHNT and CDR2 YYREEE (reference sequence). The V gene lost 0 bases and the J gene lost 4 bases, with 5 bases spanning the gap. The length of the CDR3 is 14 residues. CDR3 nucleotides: TGTGCCAGCAGCTTGGGACAGTATAATTCACCCCTCCACTTT. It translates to CASSLGQYNSPLHF.

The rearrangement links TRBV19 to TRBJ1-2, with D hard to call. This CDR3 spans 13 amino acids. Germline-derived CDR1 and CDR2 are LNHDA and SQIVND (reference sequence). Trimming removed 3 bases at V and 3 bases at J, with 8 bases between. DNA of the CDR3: TGTGCCAGTAGTATTGAGGGTGACTATGGCTACACCTTC. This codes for CASSIEGDYGYTF.

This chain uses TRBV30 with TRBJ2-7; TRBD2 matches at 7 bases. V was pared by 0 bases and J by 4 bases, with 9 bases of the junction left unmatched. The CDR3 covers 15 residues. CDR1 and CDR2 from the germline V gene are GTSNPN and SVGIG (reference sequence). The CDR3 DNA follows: TGTGCCTGGAGTGTATTGGGGGGGTCCTTTTACGAGCAGTACTTC. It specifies CAWSVLGGSFYEQYF.

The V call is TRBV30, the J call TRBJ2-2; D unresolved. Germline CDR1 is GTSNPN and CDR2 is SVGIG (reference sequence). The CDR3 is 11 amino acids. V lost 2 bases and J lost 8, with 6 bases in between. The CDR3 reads CAWSLGGELFF. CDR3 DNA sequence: TGTGCCTGGAGTCTAGGAGGGGAGCTGTTTTTT. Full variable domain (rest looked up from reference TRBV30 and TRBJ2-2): SQTIHQWPATLVQPVGSPLSLECTVEGTSNPNLYWYRQAAGRGLQLLFYSVGIGQISSEVPQNLSASRPQDRQFILSSKKLLLSDSGFYLCAWSLGGELFFGEGSRLTVL.

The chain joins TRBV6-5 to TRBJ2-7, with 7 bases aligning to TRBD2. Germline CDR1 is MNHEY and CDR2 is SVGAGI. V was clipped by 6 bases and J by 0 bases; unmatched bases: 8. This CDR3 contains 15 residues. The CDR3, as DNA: TGTGCCAGCAGCTACATAAGCGGGGCCTCCTACGAGCAGTACTTC. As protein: CASSYISGASYEQYF.

The CDR3 DNA reads as TGTGCCAGCAGTTTACGGAGCGACGAGCAGTACTTC. Its protein is CASSLRSDEQYF. This rearrangement joins TRBV12-3 or TRBV12-4 to TRBJ2-7; D ambiguous. V lost 2 bases and J lost 5, with 7 bases in between. The CDR3 extends over 12 amino acids.

CDR3 nucleotide sequence: TGTGCCAGCAGCTTGTCCAGGGGATCACCCCTCCACTTT. This codes for CASSLSRGSPLHF. V usage is TRBV11-2 and J usage is TRBJ1-6; D may be TRBD1 (6 bases). This CDR3 contains 13 residues. V was shortened by 3 bases and J by 10 bases, with 10 bases between the two germline ends. Germline loops: CDR1 SGHAT, CDR2 FQNNGV.

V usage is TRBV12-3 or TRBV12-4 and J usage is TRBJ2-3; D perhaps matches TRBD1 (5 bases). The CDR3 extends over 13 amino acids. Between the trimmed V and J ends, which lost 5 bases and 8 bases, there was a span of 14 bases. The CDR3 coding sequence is TGTGCCAGCAGTGACACAGTTGGGGCTACGCAGTATTTT. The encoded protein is CASSDTVGATQYF.

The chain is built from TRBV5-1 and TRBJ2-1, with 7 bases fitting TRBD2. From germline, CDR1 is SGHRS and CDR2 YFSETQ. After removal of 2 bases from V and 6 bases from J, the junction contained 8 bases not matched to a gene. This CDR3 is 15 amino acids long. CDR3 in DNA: TGCGCCAGCAGCTTAGCGGGAACCTCGTCCAATGAGCAGTTCTTC. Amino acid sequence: CASSLAGTSSNEQFF.

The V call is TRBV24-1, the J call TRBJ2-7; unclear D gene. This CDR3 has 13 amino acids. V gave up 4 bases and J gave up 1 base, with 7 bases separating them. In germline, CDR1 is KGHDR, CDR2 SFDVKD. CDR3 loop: CATSDANSYEQYF. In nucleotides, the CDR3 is TGTGCCACCAGTGACGCGAATTCCTACGAGCAGTACTTC.

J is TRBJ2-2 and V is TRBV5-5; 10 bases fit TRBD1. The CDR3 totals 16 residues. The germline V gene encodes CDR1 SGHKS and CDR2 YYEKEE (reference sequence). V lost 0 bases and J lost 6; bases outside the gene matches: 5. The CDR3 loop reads CASSLVGTGVAGELFF. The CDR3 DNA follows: TGTGCCAGCAGCTTGGTCGGGACAGGGGTGGCCGGGGAGCTGTTTTTT.

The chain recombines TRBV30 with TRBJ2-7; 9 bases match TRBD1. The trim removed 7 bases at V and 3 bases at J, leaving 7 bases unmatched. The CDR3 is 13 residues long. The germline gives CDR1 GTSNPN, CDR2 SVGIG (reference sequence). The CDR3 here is CASEMGQGYEQYF. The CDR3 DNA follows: TGTGCCTCGGAGATGGGACAGGGCTACGAGCAGTACTTC.

This chain's CDR3 is CARSLSLAPNNEQFF. For the CDR3, the DNA is TGTGCCAGAAGCTTGTCCCTAGCGCCAAACAATGAGCAGTTCTTC. The rearrangement uses TRBV5-3 and TRBJ2-1; weak D call: TRBD2 (6 bases). TRBV5-3 is treated as an ORF (open reading frame) with a function not yet certain. V was cut by 1 base and J by 5 bases, with 13 bases left in between. CDR3 size: 15 residues.

The CDR3 DNA is TGTGCCAGCAGCACGACCGGGACTAGCGGGAGGCCGAACTCCTACGAGCAGTACTTC. Protein product: CASSTTGTSGRPNSYEQYF. This rearrangement joins TRBV5-6 to TRBJ2-7, with TRBD2 identical over 15 bases. The CDR3 spans 19 residues. The V segment lost 4 bases and the J segment 0 bases; nucleotides outside the gene matches: 11. In germline, CDR1 is SGHDT, CDR2 YYEEEE.